Listed here are 9 T cell receptor beta chains from one sample, sequenced in a study of T cell responses to AZD1222 COVID-19 vaccine. Clones were read by immunoSEQ multiplex PCR, and TCRdb kept only the in-frame ones, dropping some. This table has some 140,000 clones, 93% appearing once. The sample consisted of peripheral blood, taken on day 0 of AZD1222 vaccination. The receptors were gathered from an adult in good health.

This clone was observed a single time. This chain links TRBV9 with TRBJ2-7, with 10 positions matching TRBD1. Germline-derived CDR1 and CDR2 are SGDLS and YYNGEE. The CDR3 is 15 amino acids. V gave up 4 bases and J gave up 4 bases; unmatched junction bases: 8. In nucleotides, the CDR3 is TGTGCCAGCAGCAAAACCGGGACAGGGGTGTACGAGCAGTACTTC. Amino acid sequence: CASSKTGTGVYEQYF.

The chain recombines TRBV5-1 with TRBJ2-7; possibly TRBD2 for D (6 bases). There are 14 residues in the CDR3. The V gene lost 1 base and the J gene lost 3 bases, with 11 bases spanning the gap. Germline CDR1 reads SGHRS; CDR2 reads YFSETQ. CDR3 residues: CASSLSSGNYEQYF. CDR3 nucleotide sequence: TGCGCCAGCAGCTTGAGTAGCGGAAACTACGAGCAGTACTTC.

This clone has a handful of counts. The chain couples TRBV18 to TRBJ1-3; D might be TRBD1 (6 bases). Deletions cut 4 bases from V and 0 bases from J, with 10 bases between. The CDR3 runs to 15 residues. CDR1 and CDR2 (germline): KGHSH, LQKENI. The CDR3 bases are TGTGCCAGCTCACAGCAGGGGAACTCTGGAAACACCATATATTTT. Translating gives CASSQQGNSGNTIYF. The variable domain in full, completed from reference TRBV18 and TRBJ1-3, reads NAGVMQNPRHLVRRRGQEARLRCSPMKGHSHVYWYRQLPEEGLKFMVYLQKENIIDESGMPKERFSAEFPKEGPSILRIQQVVRGDSAAYFCASSQQGNSGNTIYFGEGSWLTVV.

The chain recombines TRBV9 with TRBJ2-3; D might be TRBD1 or TRBD2, each matching 5 bases. Germline-derived CDR1 and CDR2 are SGDLS and YYNGEE. This CDR3 comprises 17 residues. Between the trimmed V and J ends, which lost 3 bases and 0 bases, there was a span of 17 bases. The CDR3 is CASSAQSRGPSTDTQYF. In DNA form, the CDR3 reads TGTGCCAGCAGCGCTCAAAGCCGGGGCCCCAGCACAGATACGCAGTATTTT.

CDR3 DNA sequence: TGTGCCAGCAGTTTGGGGGCCAGGGGGCATCATGGCTACACCTTC. Residues: CASSLGARGHHGYTF. The chain carries TRBV28 and TRBJ1-2; 8 bases are shared with TRBD1. CDR3 length: 15 amino acids. Unmatched junction bases numbered 9, after V lost 3 bases and J lost 6 bases. In germline, CDR1 is MDHEN, CDR2 SYDVKM.

The genes are TRBV19 and TRBJ1-2; D is ambiguous. The germline CDR1 and CDR2 sequences are LNHDA and SQIVND (reference sequence). V was pared by 5 bases and J by 2 bases, with 9 bases between. The CDR3 sequence is 13 residues long. The CDR3 DNA follows: TGTGCCAGTAGTTTCGACGGAAACTATGGCTACACCTTC. This encodes CASSFDGNYGYTF.

This chain links TRBV7-9 with TRBJ1-1; D unresolved. V lost 2 bases to trimming and J lost 3 bases, with 19 bases between them. The germline V gene has CDR1 SEHNR and CDR2 FQNEAQ (reference sequence). The CDR3 loop spans 17 amino acids. Here the CDR3 DNA reads TGTGCCAGCAGCTTAAGTTTCAGTCTCGAAAGGGACACTGAAGCTTTCTTT. The encoded protein is CASSLSFSLERDTEAFF. The variable domain in full, completed from reference TRBV7-9 and TRBJ1-1, reads DTGVSQNPRHKITKRGQNVTFRCDPISEHNRLYWYRQTLGQGPEFLTYFQNEAQLEKSRLLSDRFSAERPKGSFSTLEIQRTEQGDSAMYLCASSLSFSLERDTEAFFGQGTRLTVV.

The J gene is TRBJ2-7, the V gene TRBV19; D is unresolved. The germline gives CDR1 LNHDA, CDR2 SQIVND (reference sequence). This CDR3 has 19 residues. V was clipped by 1 base and J by 3 bases, with 25 bases between them. The DNA for the CDR3 is TGTGCCAGTAGTATAGCCGTGAGCTGGTCCCACCCCATGAACTACGAGCAGTACTTC. Protein sequence: CASSIAVSWSHPMNYEQYF.

The table lists this clone with a count of one. The chain is built from TRBV7-9 and TRBJ1-1, with D possibly TRBD1 on 5 matching bases. The germline gives CDR1 SEHNR, CDR2 FQNEAQ (reference sequence). V was trimmed by 0 bases and J by 1 base, leaving 6 bases between them. The CDR3 covers 14 residues. Here the CDR3 reads CASSLAGGNTEAFF. CDR3 bases: TGTGCCAGCAGCTTAGCGGGGGGGAACACTGAAGCTTTCTTT.